This T cell receptor (beta chain) was documented in a study of T cell responses to AZD1222 COVID-19 vaccine. Regarding the study as a whole: There were vaccine-associated CD4 TCRs across spike, dominant at 160-218 and 743-854. There were repertoire samples only from the period after the peak T cell response. Possibly, clonal diversity was underestimated; donors were largely white British and included more females.

Assay: immunoSEQ multiplex PCR; the TCRdb copy retains only in-frame clones and omits some. Here the sample spans over 130,000 clones, approximately 87% being singletons. This clone turned up a few times. Its antigen remains unknown. The CDR3 totals 15 residues. Per the germline V gene, CDR1 is SEHNR and CDR2 is FQNEAQ (reference sequence). The V and J ends lost 1 base and 8 bases, in that order; junction bases with no gene match: 5. The sequence was obtained from an adult who received the AZD1222 COVID-19 vaccine. This specimen consisted of peripheral blood, obtained 28 days after the second AZD1222 dose. The chain combines TRBV7-9 with TRBJ2-1; 10 bases are shared with TRBD2. CDR3 bases: TGTGCCAGCAGCTTAGGGCTAGCGGGGGCGGATGAGCAGTTCTTC. Its translation is CASSLGLAGADEQFF.